This TCR beta chain was obtained from a study of cytomegalovirus exposure and HLA in healthy donors. Overall study: A data release that came early held some 79 million unique TCRs from HLA-typed donors. Study-level results: Reported results showed that the classifier diagnosed cytomegalovirus status with high specificity and sensitivity.

The CDR3 spans 13 residues. Per germline, CDR1 KGHSH and CDR2 LQKENI. V lost 4 bases to trimming and J lost 3 bases, with 9 bases between them. PCR used 60 Vbeta primers and 13 Jbeta primers. TCRdb's table, derived via immunoSEQ multiplex PCR, lists solely in-frame clones and lacks some. The sample lists 85,000 to 100,000 clones, roughly 81% occurring once. As regards this clone: Its specificity is unknown.

The genes are TRBV18 and TRBJ2-5; D is unresolved. This clonotype was obtained from a woman aged 18-29 years in good health and CMV-seropositive. The sample consisted of PBMCs. CDR3 DNA sequence: TGTGCCAGCTCACGGGCGAGTGAAGAGACCCAGTACTTC. Amino acids: CASSRASEETQYF.